Listed below are T cell receptor beta chains from one sample, sequenced in a study of cytomegalovirus exposure and HLA in healthy donors. Sequencing was performed with immunoSEQ multiplex PCR; in TCRdb, only in-frame clones are kept and a portion is missing. The table includes 64,000 or so clones, over 60% detected once. Material for sequencing was PBMCs. The receptors were gathered from a man between 35 and 55 years old in good health and CMV-seropositive. Both conserved end residues are part of each CDR3. The D gene is left open where the match is weak. Some rows have no size entry. The others give once, few or many, or a class for an expanded clone.

abundance: few
d_gene: TRBD2
v_gene: TRBV6-1
j_gene: TRBJ2-1
CDR3aa: CASSEEDSGGGNEQFF
CDR3nt: TGTGCCAGCAGTGAAGAGGATAGCGGGGGCGGCAATGAGCAGTTCTTC

abundance: -
d_gene: -
v_gene: TRBV12-5
j_gene: TRBJ2-2
CDR3aa: CASADWGLGELFF
CDR3nt: TGTGCTAGTGCCGATTGGGGCTTAGGGGAGCTGTTTTTT

abundance: -
d_gene: -
v_gene: TRBV6-5
j_gene: TRBJ2-7
CDR3aa: CASSSTGPRTIQYF
CDR3nt: TGTGCCAGCAGTTCAACAGGGCCACGAACGATTCAGTACTTC

abundance: -
d_gene: -
v_gene: TRBV5-1
j_gene: TRBJ1-4
CDR3aa: CASSSRGGNEKLFF
CDR3nt: TGCGCCAGCAGCTCTCGAGGGGGTAATGAAAAACTGTTTTTT

abundance: -
d_gene: -
v_gene: TRBV19
j_gene: TRBJ2-7
CDR3aa: CASRPGSSYEQYF
CDR3nt: TGTGCCAGTAGGCCGGGATCCAGTTACGAGCAGTACTTC

abundance: -
d_gene: TRBD2
v_gene: TRBV5-4
j_gene: TRBJ2-3
CDR3aa: CASSSTTKNSGGTDTQYF
CDR3nt: TGTGCCAGCAGCTCCACGACAAAAAATAGCGGGGGCACAGATACGCAGTATTTT

abundance: -
d_gene: TRBD1
v_gene: TRBV11-1
j_gene: TRBJ2-5
CDR3aa: CASSQRQGPETQYF
CDR3nt: TGTGCCAGCAGCCAACGACAGGGACCAGAGACCCAGTACTTC

abundance: -
d_gene: -
v_gene: TRBV2
j_gene: TRBJ2-2
CDR3aa: CASSKQGTWNTGELFF
CDR3nt: TGTGCCAGCAGCAAACAGGGGACTTGGAACACCGGGGAGCTGTTTTTT

abundance: -
d_gene: -
v_gene: TRBV7-2
j_gene: TRBJ1-5
CDR3aa: CASSLWAALGNQPQHF
CDR3nt: TGTGCCAGCAGCTTATGGGCAGCCCTTGGCAATCAGCCCCAGCATTTT

abundance: once
d_gene: -
v_gene: TRBV2
j_gene: TRBJ2-2
CDR3aa: CASRRQADTGELFF
CDR3nt: TGTGCCAGCCGCAGACAGGCAGACACCGGGGAGCTGTTTTTT

abundance: -
d_gene: -
v_gene: TRBV28
j_gene: TRBJ1-5
CDR3aa: CASSSPGTSYSNQPQHF
CDR3nt: TGTGCCAGCAGTTCACCTGGGACTAGTTACAGCAATCAGCCCCAGCATTTT

abundance: -
d_gene: TRBD2
v_gene: TRBV5-1
j_gene: TRBJ2-3
CDR3aa: CASSVGGGDTQYF
CDR3nt: TGCGCCAGCAGCGTAGGCGGGGGAGATACGCAGTATTTT

abundance: -
d_gene: TRBD2
v_gene: TRBV6-5
j_gene: TRBJ2-7
CDR3aa: CASSPLAGSYEQYF
CDR3nt: TGTGCCAGCAGTCCACTAGCGGGGTCCTACGAGCAGTACTTC

abundance: once
d_gene: -
v_gene: TRBV6-5
j_gene: TRBJ2-7
CDR3aa: CASRREKRYEQYF
CDR3nt: TGTGCCAGCAGGCGGGAAAAACGGTACGAGCAGTACTTC

abundance: few
d_gene: -
v_gene: TRBV10-3
j_gene: TRBJ1-1
CDR3aa: CAIGGHLENTEAFF
CDR3nt: TGTGCCATCGGGGGACATTTGGAGAACACTGAAGCTTTCTTT

abundance: -
d_gene: TRBD1
v_gene: TRBV15
j_gene: TRBJ1-2
CDR3aa: CATSARQGRRDGYTF
CDR3nt: TGTGCCACCAGCGCCCGACAGGGGAGGAGGGATGGCTACACCTTC